The clone carrying this T cell receptor (beta chain) was observed a single time. This record belongs to a study of blood T cell repertoires in COVID-19. Overall study context: Sources were T cells, B-cell-depleted T cells, or PBMCs; the material itself was cDNA or gDNA.

The study assigned cohorts using participant-reported clinical history. In the original processing: Estimation of nucleated cell counts relied on the amplification of reference gene primers. Profiling relied on immunoSEQ multiplex PCR, and the TCRdb table lists in-frame clones only, not all of them. V and J calls and clone size are as listed in that table; D and trimming were resolved from the DNA. Counted here are about 220,000 clones, more than 80% occurring once; the ten biggest clones make up about 3.5%. This TCR was recovered from a woman aged 18-29 years in a cohort exposed to, infected with or recovered from COVID-19 (not recorded which). The sample taken for sequencing was PBMCs or T cells enriched from blood (not recorded which).

The DNA for the CDR3 is TGTGCCAGCAGCCGGACTAGCGGGGGGGCTTTTAATGAGCAGTTCTTC. It specifies CASSRTSGGAFNEQFF. The chain uses TRBV27 and TRBJ2-1, with TRBD2 identical over 15 bases. Germline assignment: CDR1 MNHEY and CDR2 SMNVEV (reference sequence). This CDR3 comprises 16 residues. V trimming: 6 bases; J trimming: 7 bases; junction bases outside the gene matches: 7.